This section outlines one T cell receptor beta chain sequence together with its context. Its antigen is still unknown. Participants comprised healthy donors of bone marrow. The data belong to a study of cytomegalovirus exposure and HLA in healthy donors. Amplification used 60 Vbeta primers and 13 Jbeta primers. Clones were sequenced by immunoSEQ multiplex PCR, and TCRdb holds only the in-frame ones, with some missing. The repertoire holds about 130,000 clones, with about 74% as singletons. The study's findings and limits: As was reported, the classifier diagnosed cytomegalovirus status with high specificity and sensitivity. An Asian-associated ancestry cluster reportedly showed fewer N-insertions than the approximately 700-donor mean in a later analysis.

Germline CDR1 and CDR2: LGHNA and YNFKEQ. The CDR3 is 14 residues long. The V gene end was trimmed by 1 base and the J gene end by 2 bases; junction bases not matched to a gene: 1. The receptor's source is a man aged 25 to 40 in good health and CMV-seronegative. Specimen: PBMCs. The V gene is TRBV4-2, the J gene TRBJ2-5, with 7 nucleotides matching TRBD2. The CDR3 region is CASSQAGGQETQYF. The CDR3 bases are TGTGCCAGCAGCCAAGCCGGGGGGCAAGAGACCCAGTACTTC.